The present entry profiles one T cell receptor (beta chain) with its context. Here immunoSEQ multiplex PCR was the method, and the copy in TCRdb shows in-frame clones only, minus some. The sample lists about 28,000 clones, approximately 83% occurring once. This sample was taken from a study of OX40 agonist ivuxolimab in advanced cancers. Material: CD4+ or CD8+ T cells sorted from blood, obtained in a trial of the OX40 agonist ivuxolimab. The source of this sequence is an adult with an advanced solid tumor such as melanoma, head and neck, liver or kidney cancer.

CDR3 sequence (DNA): TGTGCCAGCAGCCAAGAAGTTCTTGGATATAATTCACCCCTCCACTTT. As protein: CASSQEVLGYNSPLHF. The chain recombines TRBV14 with TRBJ1-6; D is undetermined. CDR1 is SGHDN, CDR2 FVKESK, per germline. Trimming stripped 0 bases from V and 4 bases from J, with 10 bases between. There are 16 residues in the CDR3.